The clone carrying this TCR beta chain showed up just a few times. The antigen is unknown. Treatment denoted: roughly ten-day PBMC culture with coronavirus spike peptide pools or control peptides (ViraFEST assay). CD4+ T cells that came from the unexposed donor were collected before the COVID-19 pandemic (2011-2018). Cultured CD4+ T-cell DNA underwent Oncomine TCR Beta short-read sequencing. One entry per CDR3 protein, called by TCRdb with MiXCR from the PCR reads. The sample has roughly 10,000 distinct CDR3 sequences; 48% are singletons. This entry comes from a study of vaccination and CD4 T cells after COVID-19. General observations from the study: Median numbers of SARS-CoV-2-reactive clonotypes increased from roughly 22 to 38 (not a significant change).

V lost 5 bases and J lost 9; bases outside the gene matches: 5. Germline CDR1 DFQATT, CDR2 SNEGSKA (reference sequence). The CDR3 spans 13 residues. The chain recombines TRBV20-1 with TRBJ1-6; TRBD1 aligns across 9 bases. Input material: CD4+ T cells from blood, cultured in vitro. The receptor comes from a human donor in good health. This CDR3 reads CSALGQGTSPLHF. CDR3 in DNA: TGCAGTGCTCTGGGACAGGGTACTTCACCCCTCCACTTT.